This entry lists 31 T cell receptor beta chains sequenced from one sample in a study of blood T cell repertoires in COVID-19 (dated by TCRdb to the early 2020s). The library came from the immunoSEQ multiplex PCR assay. TCRdb's version of the immuneACCESS table is confined to in-frame rearrangements and falls short of the full clone set. An unresolved V gene accounts for under half of the shortfall where checked; the remainder is of unknown origin. The sample table holds about 52,000 clones, of which roughly 87% were seen once. The top ten constitute around a sixth of the sample. Material for sequencing was peripheral blood. All receptors come from a human donor with active COVID-19. The donor label of this sample is uncertain.

The V call is TRBV7-2, the J call TRBJ1-5; unclear D gene. V lost 4 bases to trimming and J lost 4 bases, with 8 bases between them. Germline CDR1 and CDR2: SGHTA and FQGNSA. The CDR3 length is 13 residues. The CDR3 region is CASSSDRNQPQHF. In nucleotides, the CDR3 is TGTGCCAGCAGCTCTGATCGGAATCAGCCCCAGCATTTT. Filled out from reference TRBV7-2 and TRBJ1-5, the complete variable domain reads GAGVSQSPSNKVTEKGKDVELRCDPISGHTALYWYRQSLGQGLEFLIYFQGNSAPDKSGLPSDRFSAERTGGSVSTLTIQRTQQEDSAVYLCASSSDRNQPQHFGDGTRLSIL.

This rearrangement joins TRBV5-1 to TRBJ1-4, with D uncertain. The V end was cut by 0 bases, the J end by 3 bases, with 12 bases between. Germline V gene lookup returns CDR1 SGHRS and CDR2 YFSETQ. The CDR3 totals 16 residues. The CDR3 sequence is CASSLETSRANEKLFF. As DNA, the CDR3 is TGCGCCAGCAGCTTGGAGACCTCGCGGGCTAATGAAAAACTGTTTTTT.

The gene calls are TRBV5-6 and TRBJ2-5, with a tentative D call TRBD2 (6 bases). Trimming removed 4 bases at V and 2 bases at J, with 18 bases between. The CDR3 extends over 16 amino acids. Per germline, CDR1 SGHDT and CDR2 YYEEEE. The CDR3 coding sequence is TGTGCCAGCAGCCTGCTCCGGGGGACCCCGCAAGAGACCCAGTACTTC. Protein: CASSLLRGTPQETQYF.

This clone appeared once. The CDR3 region has the DNA TGTGCCAGCAGTTTACCTCTACCTACAGTTAACACTGAAGCTTTCTTT. Amino acids: CASSLPLPTVNTEAFF. The genes are TRBV6-6 and TRBJ1-1; D gene unclear. Deletions cut 4 bases from V and 2 bases from J, with 17 bases between. CDR1 is MNHNY, CDR2 SVGAGI, per germline (reference sequence). The CDR3 length is 16 residues.

The chain links TRBV2 to TRBJ2-7; 15 bases fit TRBD2. Germline assignment: CDR1 SNHLY and CDR2 FYNNEI. The CDR3 totals 17 residues. V gave up 6 bases and J gave up 7 bases; unmatched junction bases: 13. DNA of the CDR3: TGTGCCAGCAGGGGACTAGCGGGGGGCCGTGAACTGAGGGAGCAGTACTTC. Its translation is CASRGLAGGRELREQYF.

J is TRBJ2-7 and V is TRBV2; 10 bases map to TRBD1. V dropped 3 bases and J dropped 4; count of bases not matched to a gene: 9. This CDR3 has 16 amino acids. The V gene's germline CDR1 is SNHLY and CDR2 FYNNEI. CDR3 region: CASSELNRDRGYEQYF. CDR3 DNA: TGTGCCAGCAGTGAGTTAAACCGGGACAGGGGATACGAGCAGTACTTC.

This chain uses TRBV28 with TRBJ2-7, with a tentative D call TRBD1 (6 bases). Germline V lookup: CDR1 MDHEN, CDR2 SYDVKM. V was shortened by 3 bases and J by 6 bases, with 18 bases between the two germline ends. This CDR3 has 15 residues. DNA of the CDR3: TGTGCCAGCAGTTTTAGAGGGGGTAGATCGGGCGAGCAGTACTTC. Translating it yields CASSFRGGRSGEQYF.

V gene TRBV19 combines with J gene TRBJ2-7; D gene uncertain. The CDR3 covers 12 residues. Germline lookup yields CDR1 LNHDA and CDR2 SQIVND (reference sequence). Trimming removed 5 bases at V and 6 bases at J, with 11 bases between. DNA for the CDR3: TGTGCCAGTAGTCCCGGCCCGGGCGAGCAGTACTTC. Translated: CASSPGPGEQYF. The full variable domain, completed using reference TRBV19 and TRBJ2-7, is DGGITQSPKYLFRKEGQNVTLSCEQNLNHDAMYWYRQDPGQGLRLIYYSQIVNDFQKGDIAEGYSVSREKKESFPLTVTSAQKNPTAFYLCASSPGPGEQYFGPGTRLTVT.

This rearrangement joins TRBV7-2 to TRBJ1-2; 8 nucleotides match TRBD1. This CDR3 spans 13 amino acids. Per the germline V gene, CDR1 is SGHTA and CDR2 is FQGNSA. V lost 5 bases, J lost 4 bases, and 3 bases stayed unmatched. The CDR3 sequence is CASSVDRAYGYTF. The CDR3 region has the DNA TGTGCCAGCAGCGTGGACAGGGCCTATGGCTACACCTTC.

The chain uses TRBV7-2 and TRBJ2-1, with a weak D call TRBD2 (5 bases). Germline V gene lookup returns CDR1 SGHTA and CDR2 FQGNSA. V dropped 4 bases and J dropped 1 base, with 8 bases sitting between them. This CDR3 is 14 amino acids long. CDR3 DNA: TGTGCCAGCAGCTCCCCGGGGTCCTACAATGAGCAGTTCTTC. Translating it yields CASSSPGSYNEQFF.

The chain has TRBV20-1 and TRBJ1-2; the D is unclear. The CDR3 is made up of 10 amino acids. CDR1 and CDR2 (germline): DFQATT, SNEGSKA (reference sequence). Trimming removed 3 bases from V and 8 bases from J, with 7 bases in between. This CDR3 is CSASDGGYTF. In DNA, the CDR3 is TGCAGTGCTAGTGATGGCGGCTACACCTTC.

This clone was observed a handful of times. V is TRBV7-9 and J is TRBJ2-7; 7 bases map to TRBD1. CDR1 is SEHNR, CDR2 FQNEAQ, per germline (reference sequence). The ends lost 1 base at V and 1 base at J; junction bases unmatched: 4. The CDR3 loop spans 15 amino acids. DNA for the CDR3: TGTGCCAGCAGCTTAGGGACAGGAAAATCCTACGAGCAGTACTTC. Its translation is CASSLGTGKSYEQYF.

The gene calls are TRBV5-1 and TRBJ2-2, with TRBD2 matching over 14 bases. The CDR3 sequence is 18 residues long. J gave up 4 bases and V 4 bases, and 9 bases lay outside the gene matches. Looked up from germline, CDR1 is SGHRS and CDR2 is YFSETQ. The CDR3 protein is CASSAGLAGVSGTGELFF. CDR3 nucleotides: TGCGCCAGCAGCGCGGGACTAGCGGGGGTATCGGGCACCGGGGAGCTGTTTTTT.

The gene calls are TRBV15 and TRBJ2-7; TRBD1 might be the D (5 bases). The CDR3 is 15 amino acids. Trimming took off 0 bases at V and 0 bases at J, with 9 bases between the two ends. Germline CDR1 and CDR2: LNHNV and YYDKDF (reference sequence). The CDR3 protein is CATSRDRVSSYEQYF. The CDR3 DNA is TGTGCCACCAGCAGAGACAGGGTAAGCTCCTACGAGCAGTACTTC.

The chain carries TRBV3-1 (or the pseudogene TRBV3-2) and TRBJ2-1, with TRBD1 matching over 7 bases. The CDR3 spans 15 residues. Germline-derived CDR1 and CDR2 are LGHDT and YNNKEL (reference sequence). V shed 3 bases, J shed 3 bases, and the junction held 5 bases outside the gene matches. The CDR3 here is CASSHLRDSYNEQFF. As DNA, the CDR3 is TGTGCCAGCAGCCACCTCCGGGACAGCTACAATGAGCAGTTCTTC.

This chain connects TRBV24-1 to TRBJ2-7; TRBD1 aligns across 10 bases. CDR1 is KGHDR and CDR2 is SFDVKD in the germline V gene. This CDR3 is 15 amino acids long. V lost 4 bases to trimming and J lost 2 bases; unmatched junction nucleotides: 4. CDR3 in DNA: TGTGCCACCAGTGACCACGGGACAGGGGCCTACGAGCAGTACTTC. Translation gives CATSDHGTGAYEQYF.

The chain links TRBV5-1 to TRBJ2-3; 8 bases agree with TRBD1. The junction had 3 bases not matched to a gene; V was cut back by 2 bases and J by 1 base. The CDR3 totals 15 residues. The V gene's germline CDR1 is SGHRS and CDR2 YFSETQ. CDR3 protein: CASSLQGGGTDTQYF. The CDR3 DNA is TGCGCCAGCAGCTTACAGGGGGGAGGCACAGATACGCAGTATTTT. Full variable domain (outside the CDR3, taken from reference TRBV5-1 and TRBJ2-3): KAGVTQTPRYLIKTRGQQVTLSCSPISGHRSVSWYQQTPGQGLQFLFEYFSETQRNKGNFPGRFSGRQFSNSRSEMNVSTLELGDSALYLCASSLQGGGTDTQYFGPGTRLTVL.

The chain is built from TRBV6-5 and TRBJ1-5; a possible D gene is TRBD1 (5 bases). This CDR3 comprises 14 residues. V was trimmed by 4 bases and J by 1 base, leaving 8 bases between them. Germline assignment: CDR1 MNHEY and CDR2 SVGAGI. CDR3 in amino acids: CASSSGGSNQPQHF. In DNA form, the CDR3 reads TGTGCCAGCAGTTCGGGGGGGAGCAATCAGCCCCAGCATTTT.

The chain employs TRBV5-5 and TRBJ1-2; 7 bases agree with TRBD1. The CDR3 has 15 amino acids. V shed 4 bases, J shed 2 bases, and the junction held 8 bases outside the gene matches. From germline, CDR1 is SGHKS and CDR2 YYEKEE (reference sequence). The CDR3 DNA follows: TGTGCCAGCAGCCCTGGCGGGACAGCGAACTATGGCTACACCTTC. This sequence encodes CASSPGGTANYGYTF.

This sequence joins TRBV5-1 and TRBJ2-7; D is perhaps TRBD2 (5 bases). The CDR3 has 14 amino acids. Germline CDR1 SGHRS, CDR2 YFSETQ. Between the trimmed V and J ends, which lost 0 bases and 6 bases, there was a span of 13 bases. The CDR3 DNA reads TGCGCCAGCAGCTTGGACCCCGGGGTTGGCGAGCAGTACTTC. It codes for CASSLDPGVGEQYF.

This clone appeared once. The DNA for the CDR3 is TGTGCCATCGGTAGTGCGGGGGCTCCCGGAGATACGCAGTATTTT. This codes for CAIGSAGAPGDTQYF. This chain joins TRBV10-3 and TRBJ2-3, with a tentative D call TRBD2 (7 bases). The CDR3 consists of 15 residues. Trimming removed 8 bases at V and 5 bases at J, with 20 bases between. Germline assignment: CDR1 ENHRY and CDR2 SYGVKD.

The chain combines TRBV24-1 with TRBJ1-2; possibly TRBD1 for D (5 bases). The CDR3 has 13 amino acids. Looked up from germline, CDR1 is KGHDR and CDR2 is SFDVKD. Between the trimmed V and J ends, which lost 1 base and 7 bases, there was a span of 9 bases. CDR3 amino acids: CATSDFTGRGYTF. The DNA of the CDR3 is TGTGCCACCAGTGATTTCACAGGCCGTGGCTACACCTTC.

The CDR3 loop is CASSERDIPNQPQHF. CDR3 DNA sequence: TGTGCCAGCAGTGAAAGGGACATACCCAATCAGCCCCAGCATTTT. The chain has TRBV2 and TRBJ1-5, with D maybe TRBD1 (6 bases). Trimming removed 2 bases from V and 3 bases from J, with 11 bases in between. Germline V gene lookup returns CDR1 SNHLY and CDR2 FYNNEI. This CDR3 has 15 residues.

The chain couples TRBV15 to TRBJ1-5; weak D call: TRBD1 (6 bases). The CDR3 spans 13 residues. Germline assignment: CDR1 LNHNV and CDR2 YYDKDF (reference sequence). Deletions cut 3 bases from V and 10 bases from J, with 13 bases between. For the CDR3, the DNA is TGTGCCACCAGCAGCCTCACAGGGAATCCCCAGCATTTT. Its translation: CATSSLTGNPQHF.

The chain joins TRBV5-6 to TRBJ1-2; the D gene is possibly TRBD1 (6 bases). The CDR3 extends over 13 amino acids. The germline V and J ends were trimmed by 0 bases and 9 bases, with 12 bases remaining between them. CDR1 and CDR2 (germline): SGHDT, YYEEEE. CDR3 region: CASSLAGTKSYTF. CDR3 nucleotide sequence: TGTGCCAGCAGCTTGGCGGGGACAAAAAGCTACACCTTC.

The rearrangement uses TRBV7-2 and TRBJ2-1, with D possibly matching TRBD2 (6 bases). The CDR3 loop spans 13 amino acids. Germline V CDR1 and CDR2: SGHTA, FQGNSA. With 1 base removed from V and 9 bases from J, the gap between germline ends came to 10 bases. DNA for the CDR3: TGTGCCAGCAGCTTAGATTTGGGGGGTGAGCAGTTCTTC. The encoded protein is CASSLDLGGEQFF.

The rearrangement links TRBV11-2 to TRBJ1-4; maybe TRBD1 (5 bases). The V gene lost 2 bases and the J gene lost 7 bases, with 8 bases spanning the gap. This CDR3 is built from 13 residues. CDR1 is SGHAT and CDR2 is FQNNGV in the germline V gene. CDR3 amino acids: CASSLPGREKLFF. DNA for the CDR3: TGTGCCAGCAGCTTACCAGGGCGTGAAAAACTGTTTTTT.

This clone came up a few times. The chain is built from TRBV7-9 and TRBJ2-2; 9 positions agree with TRBD1. CDR1 and CDR2 (germline): SEHNR, FQNEAQ (reference sequence). CDR3 length equals 17 residues. The V gene end was trimmed by 4 bases and the J gene end by 5 bases; junction bases not matched to a gene: 11. The CDR3 is CASSWPDRGSDTGELFF. In DNA, the CDR3 is TGTGCCAGCAGCTGGCCCGACAGGGGGTCAGATACCGGGGAGCTGTTTTTT.

The chain joins TRBV6-5 to TRBJ2-7; 8 bases fit TRBD2. The CDR3 has 14 amino acids. With 4 bases clipped from V and 4 bases from J, the junction kept 6 bases outside the gene matches. Germline values: CDR1 MNHEY, CDR2 SVGAGI. In nucleotides, the CDR3 is TGTGCCAGCAGTTCCGGGACTAGTCGATACGAGCAGTACTTC. The encoded protein is CASSSGTSRYEQYF.

This clone appeared a few times. The V and J genes are TRBV6-5 and TRBJ1-5; a possible D gene is TRBD1 (6 bases). With 5 bases removed from V and 7 bases from J, the gap between germline ends came to 9 bases. The CDR3 runs to 12 residues. Germline values: CDR1 MNHEY, CDR2 SVGAGI. The CDR3 region has the DNA TGTGCCAGCAGTACAGGGATCCAGCCCCAGCATTTT. Protein: CASSTGIQPQHF.

A few counts support this clone. The chain carries TRBV18 and TRBJ2-2; 7 bases align to TRBD1. The ends lost 4 bases at V and 0 bases at J; junction bases unmatched: 14. Germline V gene sequence: CDR1 KGHSH, CDR2 LQKENI. CDR3 length: 19 residues. The CDR3 DNA sequence: TGTGCCAGCTCACGACGGGCGGACAGGTGGTCCGCGAACACCGGGGAGCTGTTTTTT. Its translation: CASSRRADRWSANTGELFF.